This TCR beta chain comes out of a study of blood T cell repertoires in COVID-19. Study at large: Donors in the United States, Italy and Spain gave samples during acute or convalescent COVID-19.

Authors' analysis steps: Reference gene primer amplification in the assay estimated nucleated cell counts. Sequencing was performed with immunoSEQ multiplex PCR; in TCRdb, only in-frame clones are kept and a portion is missing. That table gives V, J and clone size, and the DNA gave D and trimming. The data contain some 300,000 clones, under 90% of them singletons. Those enrolled in Seattle joined during active infection and were followed longitudinally afterward. The receptor was derived from a woman in her 30s with COVID-19, enrolled during active disease. The sequenced sample was peripheral blood.

This chain's CDR3 is CASSQERGISPLHF. The CDR3 DNA follows: TGTGCCAGCAGCCAAGAACGGGGGATTTCACCCCTCCACTTT. The chain recombines TRBV14 with TRBJ1-6; D possibly corresponds to TRBD1 (5 bases). The V end lost 0 bases, the J end lost 9 bases, and 9 bases lay between the germline ends. The V gene's germline CDR1 is SGHDN and CDR2 FVKESK. The CDR3 totals 14 residues.